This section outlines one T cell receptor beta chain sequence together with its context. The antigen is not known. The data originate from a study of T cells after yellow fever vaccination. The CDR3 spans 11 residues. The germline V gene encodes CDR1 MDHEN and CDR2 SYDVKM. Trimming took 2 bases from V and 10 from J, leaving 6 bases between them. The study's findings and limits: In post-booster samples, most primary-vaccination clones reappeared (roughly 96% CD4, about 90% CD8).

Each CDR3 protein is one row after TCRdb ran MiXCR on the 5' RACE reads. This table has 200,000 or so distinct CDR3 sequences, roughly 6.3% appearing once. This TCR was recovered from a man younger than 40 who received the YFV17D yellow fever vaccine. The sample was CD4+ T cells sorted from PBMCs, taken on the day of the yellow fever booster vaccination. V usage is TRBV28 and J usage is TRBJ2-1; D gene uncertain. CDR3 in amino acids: CASSLIWEQFF. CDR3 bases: TGTGCCAGCAGTTTAATATGGGAGCAGTTCTTC.